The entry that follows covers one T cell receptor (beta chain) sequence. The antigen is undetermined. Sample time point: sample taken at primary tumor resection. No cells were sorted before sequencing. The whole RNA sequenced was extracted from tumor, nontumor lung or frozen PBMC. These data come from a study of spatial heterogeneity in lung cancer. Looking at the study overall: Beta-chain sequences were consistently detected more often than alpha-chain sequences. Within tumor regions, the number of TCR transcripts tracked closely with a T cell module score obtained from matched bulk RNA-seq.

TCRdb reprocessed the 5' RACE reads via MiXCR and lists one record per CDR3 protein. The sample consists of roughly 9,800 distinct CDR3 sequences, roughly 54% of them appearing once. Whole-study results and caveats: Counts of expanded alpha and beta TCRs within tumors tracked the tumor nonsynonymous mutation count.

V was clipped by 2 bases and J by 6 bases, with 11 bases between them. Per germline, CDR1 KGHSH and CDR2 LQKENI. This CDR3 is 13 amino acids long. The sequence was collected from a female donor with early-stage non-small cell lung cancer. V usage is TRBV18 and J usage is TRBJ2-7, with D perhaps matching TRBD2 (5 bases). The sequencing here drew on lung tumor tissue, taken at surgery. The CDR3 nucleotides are TGTGCCAGCTCACCAGTGGCCCGGGGCGAGCAGTACTTC. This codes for CASSPVARGEQYF.